Presented here are 15 T cell receptor beta chains from one specimen sequenced in a study of cytomegalovirus exposure and HLA in healthy donors. Vbeta (60) and Jbeta (13) primers were used in the PCR. Repertoires were generated with immunoSEQ multiplex PCR, while TCRdb's copy carries only in-frame clones and drops some. The sample carries roughly 120,000 clones, about 80% recorded once. The sequencing sample was made of PBMCs. The receptors stem from a man in his sixties in good health and CMV-seropositive.

In its sample, this clone was seen once. This chain connects TRBV18 to TRBJ2-7, with D uncertain. CDR1 is KGHSH, CDR2 LQKENI, per germline. The CDR3 has 14 amino acids. V was clipped by 3 bases and J by 1 base, with 10 bases between them. CDR3 loop: CASSPVQTSYEQYF. CDR3 coding DNA: TGTGCCAGCTCACCCGTGCAAACTTCCTACGAGCAGTACTTC.

The chain uses TRBV6-5 and TRBJ2-4; 8 bases match TRBD2. Per germline, CDR1 MNHEY and CDR2 SVGAGI. The CDR3 has 13 amino acids. With 5 bases clipped from V and 6 bases from J, the junction kept 3 bases outside the gene matches. The CDR3 DNA is TGTGCCAGCAGTAGCCTAGCGGGAAACATTCAGTACTTC. Translation: CASSSLAGNIQYF.

This clone was counted between two and nine times. The chain joins TRBV27 to TRBJ2-7; D may be TRBD1 (6 bases). V shed 5 bases and J shed 4 bases, with 12 bases lying between them. Germline lookup yields CDR1 MNHEY and CDR2 SMNVEV (reference sequence). This CDR3 comprises 13 residues. The CDR3 DNA reads TGTGCCAGCAGTCCCTTACAGGGTTACGAGCAGTACTTC. Translation gives CASSPLQGYEQYF.

The chain joins TRBV6-5 to TRBJ2-1; D is unclear. CDR1 MNHEY and CDR2 SVGAGI come from the germline V gene. The CDR3 sequence is 16 residues long. The V and J ends lost 2 bases and 2 bases respectively, with 13 bases between them. Written as DNA, the CDR3 is TGTGCCAGCAGTTACGAGGTAAACCTCCCCTACAATGAGCAGTTCTTC. Amino acid sequence: CASSYEVNLPYNEQFF.

This clone was found once. The chain is built from TRBV6-1 and TRBJ1-2; D possibly corresponds to TRBD1 (6 bases). Germline CDR1 reads MNHNS; CDR2 reads SASEGT. V lost 2 bases to trimming and J lost 8 bases, with 24 bases between them. This CDR3 contains 17 residues. CDR3 bases: TGTGCCAGCAGTGAAAGGAAAAGGGGGTATGTACCGGGCGGCTACACCTTC. This sequence encodes CASSERKRGYVPGGYTF.

The chain uses TRBV27 and TRBJ2-7; D is undetermined. The germline V gene encodes CDR1 MNHEY and CDR2 SMNVEV (reference sequence). This CDR3 contains 13 residues. Deletions cut 0 bases from V and 3 bases from J, with 6 bases between. The CDR3 is CASSLSTVYEQYF. For the CDR3, the DNA is TGTGCCAGCAGTTTATCCACAGTCTACGAGCAGTACTTC.

This clone has a single count. The J gene is TRBJ2-1, the V gene TRBV29-1; 10 nucleotides align to TRBD2. CDR3 size: 14 residues. Germline loops: CDR1 SQVTM, CDR2 ANQGSEA. V lost 3 bases and J lost 7; bases outside the gene matches: 6. CDR3 bases: TGCAGCGTTGATCCGAGCGGGAGGGCGAATGAGCAGTTCTTC. Residues: CSVDPSGRANEQFF.

This rearrangement joins TRBV29-1 to TRBJ1-3; weak D call: TRBD1 (5 bases). V was clipped by 3 bases and J by 5 bases, with 8 bases between them. Per the germline V gene, CDR1 is SQVTM and CDR2 is ANQGSEA. The CDR3 loop spans 12 amino acids. CDR3 DNA: TGCAGCGTTGAGGGGACTAGAAACACCATATATTTT. Amino acid sequence: CSVEGTRNTIYF. Full variable domain (rest looked up from reference TRBV29-1 and TRBJ1-3): SAVISQKPSRDICQRGTSLTIQCQVDSQVTMMFWYRQQPGQSLTLIATANQGSEATYESGFVIDKFPISRPNLTFSTLTVSNMSPEDSSIYLCSVEGTRNTIYFGEGSWLTVV.

CDR3 in amino acids: CASSQGRLAGVVRDEQFF. In DNA form, the CDR3 reads TGTGCCAGCAGCCAAGGGCGGCTAGCGGGAGTTGTCCGTGATGAGCAGTTCTTC. V and J are TRBV11-2 and TRBJ2-1; 10 nucleotides align to TRBD2. The CDR3 has 18 amino acids. Trimming took 5 bases from V and 8 from J; bases not matched to a gene: 18. Germline V gene lookup returns CDR1 SGHAT and CDR2 FQNNGV.

V is TRBV7-3 and J is TRBJ1-1; D might be TRBD1 (5 bases). The length of the CDR3 is 14 residues. Germline CDR1 and CDR2: SGHTA and FQGTGA. Trimming cost V 5 bases and J 11 bases, with 21 bases left between them. This CDR3 reads CASSLVGTPGEAFF. CDR3 in DNA: TGTGCCAGCAGCCTCGTCGGGACTCCGGGTGAGGCTTTCTTT.

This chain connects TRBV5-5 to TRBJ2-2, with TRBD2 matching over 9 bases. The CDR3 has 19 amino acids. Germline values: CDR1 SGHKS, CDR2 YYEKEE (reference sequence). Trimming took 4 bases from V and 2 from J; bases not matched to a gene: 15. CDR3 sequence: CASSLGVTSGLSNTGELFF. CDR3 nucleotides: TGTGCCAGCAGCCTGGGGGTTACTAGCGGGCTTTCAAACACCGGGGAGCTGTTTTTT.

In this sample, this clone turned up a few times. J is TRBJ2-1 and V is TRBV5-4; 8 nucleotides align to TRBD1. V dropped 4 bases and J dropped 5; count of bases not matched to a gene: 11. The CDR3 sequence is 16 residues long. CDR1 is SGHNT, CDR2 YYREEE, per germline (reference sequence). CDR3 sequence reads: CASSGAGNRGDNEQFF. The DNA for the CDR3 is TGTGCCAGCAGCGGGGCGGGAAACAGGGGGGACAATGAGCAGTTCTTC.

The chain employs TRBV11-2 and TRBJ2-4; 7 bases are a match to TRBD1. Germline V lookup: CDR1 SGHAT, CDR2 FQNNGV. The trim removed 3 bases at V and 3 bases at J, leaving 5 bases unmatched. There are 15 residues in the CDR3. The DNA of the CDR3 is TGTGCCAGCAGCTTTACAGGGGTCGGCAAAAACATTCAGTACTTC. This encodes CASSFTGVGKNIQYF.

The CDR3 spells CASSLTGTGVHEAFF. CDR3 nucleotide sequence: TGTGCCAGCAGTCTAACCGGGACAGGGGTCCATGAAGCTTTCTTT. The rearrangement links TRBV6-5 to TRBJ1-1; 10 nucleotides align to TRBD1. Looked up from germline, CDR1 is MNHEY and CDR2 is SVGAGI. The CDR3 is 15 amino acids. After removal of 5 bases from V and 7 bases from J, the junction contained 10 bases not matched to a gene.

The rearrangement uses TRBV5-1 and TRBJ2-5; TRBD2 might be the D (6 bases). This CDR3 is 14 amino acids long. V dropped 2 bases and J dropped 0 bases, with 8 bases sitting between them. Germline CDR1 reads SGHRS; CDR2 reads YFSETQ. CDR3: CASSFRDYQETQYF. DNA of the CDR3: TGCGCCAGCAGCTTCCGGGACTACCAAGAGACCCAGTACTTC.